Presented here are 29 T cell receptor beta chains from one specimen sequenced in a study of Ad26.COV2.S vaccination and SARS-CoV-2 variants (dated by TCRdb to the early 2020s). The label giving this sample's treatment or condition can be read as: roughly 18 received Ad26.COV2.S at low or high dose, single or two shots; about 5 received placebo; per-sample allocation not given. For vaccine and placebo recipients, repertoires were sequenced using samples collected on day 63 after the first injection. Library construction relied on the immunoSEQ multiplex PCR assay. TCRdb limited this immuneACCESS table to in-frame rearrangements with V and J called. A share of clones is missing; checked studies link under half to unresolved V genes, and the rest is unexplained. The sample table shows roughly 500,000 clones, and 87% are seen once. The ten largest clonotypes hold more than 10% of the sample. The source material was peripheral blood, sampled in a trial of Ad26.COV2.S vaccine versus placebo. These receptors were taken from a person aged 18-60 years who received the Ad26.COV2.S COVID-19 vaccine or a placebo.

The rearrangement joins TRBV23-1 to TRBJ1-2, with no clear D. TRBV23-1 falls under the ORF class, with uncertain function. The CDR3 sequence is 13 residues long. V was trimmed by 0 bases and J by 8 bases, leaving 10 bases between them. Written as DNA, the CDR3 is TGCGCCAGCAGTCAATCGTCTCCGTCGGGCTACACCTTC. Its protein product is CASSQSSPSGYTF.

This chain connects TRBV5-1 to TRBJ2-5, with 7 bases lining up with TRBD1. Germline CDR1 and CDR2: SGHRS and YFSETQ. The CDR3 has 14 residues. Trimming removed 4 bases from V and 5 bases from J; junction bases left unmatched: 8. CDR3 coding DNA: TGCGCCAGCAGCCTCGGACAGGCCATTGAGACCCAGTACTTC. This encodes CASSLGQAIETQYF. Variable domain in full (rest from reference TRBV5-1 and TRBJ2-5): KAGVTQTPRYLIKTRGQQVTLSCSPISGHRSVSWYQQTPGQGLQFLFEYFSETQRNKGNFPGRFSGRQFSNSRSEMNVSTLELGDSALYLCASSLGQAIETQYFGPGTRLLVL.

V and J are TRBV5-1 and TRBJ2-1, with 9 positions matching TRBD2. Per germline, CDR1 SGHRS and CDR2 YFSETQ. The CDR3 covers 16 residues. The junction had 10 bases not matched to a gene; V was cut back by 1 base and J by 8 bases. CDR3 bases: TGCGCCAGCAGCTTGATTCCGGGACTAGCAGCCGATGAGCAGTTCTTC. Translation gives CASSLIPGLAADEQFF.

The chain is built from TRBV6-5 and TRBJ1-4; 7 bases map to TRBD1. This CDR3 contains 15 residues. The V and J ends lost 5 bases and 0 bases, in that order; junction bases with no gene match: 3. CDR1 is MNHEY, CDR2 SVGAGI, per germline. The CDR3 protein is CASSPQGATNEKLFF. The DNA of the CDR3 is TGTGCCAGCAGTCCCCAGGGGGCAACTAATGAAAAACTGTTTTTT.

This chain links TRBV5-4 with TRBJ2-3, with 12 bases fitting TRBD2. V shed 4 bases and J 4 bases; nucleotides not matched to a gene: 10. CDR1 and CDR2 (germline): SGHNT, YYREEE (reference sequence). CDR3 length: 17 amino acids. The CDR3 nucleotides read TGTGCCAGCAGCCACCCGACTAGCGGGAGAAACGCAGATACGCAGTATTTT. This codes for CASSHPTSGRNADTQYF.

The chain is built from TRBV19 and TRBJ2-3; D remains ambiguous. Germline-derived CDR1 and CDR2 are LNHDA and SQIVND (reference sequence). Trimming removed 6 bases at V and 3 bases at J, with 7 bases between. The CDR3 runs to 12 residues. CDR3 protein: CASRPVTDTQYF. The CDR3 nucleotides are TGTGCCAGTAGGCCCGTTACAGATACGCAGTATTTT.

The rearrangement joins TRBV7-3 to TRBJ1-2; D possibly corresponds to TRBD1 (5 bases). Trimming shortened V by 5 bases and J by 6 bases, and 13 bases separated the two germline ends. CDR3 length equals 13 residues. Germline V gene lookup returns CDR1 SGHTA and CDR2 FQGTGA. The CDR3 sequence: CASSHPTGDGYTF. As DNA, the CDR3 is TGTGCCAGCAGCCACCCCACGGGGGATGGCTACACCTTC.

The gene calls are TRBV30 and TRBJ1-1; D not resolved. The germline V and J ends were trimmed by 2 bases and 4 bases, with 17 bases remaining between them. CDR1 is GTSNPN and CDR2 is SVGIG in the germline V gene (reference sequence). The CDR3 is made up of 15 amino acids. The CDR3 spells CAWSPGNLRFTEAFF. CDR3 in DNA: TGTGCCTGGAGTCCCGGGAACTTGAGATTCACTGAAGCTTTCTTT.

This clone showed up just a few times. The chain combines TRBV19 with TRBJ1-6; possible D gene TRBD1, 6 bases. The CDR3 is 16 residues long. Germline CDR1 reads LNHDA; CDR2 reads SQIVND (reference sequence). The germline V and J ends were trimmed by 5 bases and 8 bases, with 19 bases remaining between them. In DNA, the CDR3 is TGTGCCAGTAGTTCAGGACAGTGGATAACTGATTCACCCCTCCACTTT. Its protein is CASSSGQWITDSPLHF.

The table lists this clone with a count of one. The rearrangement links TRBV18 to TRBJ1-2, with D possibly being TRBD1 (5 bases). This CDR3 spans 14 amino acids. Germline V gene data show CDR1 as KGHSH and CDR2 as LQKENI. Trimming shortened V by 3 bases and J by 6 bases, and 14 bases separated the two germline ends. For the CDR3, the DNA is TGTGCCAGCTCACCTTTCCAACAAGGGGATGGCTACACCTTC. Amino acids: CASSPFQQGDGYTF.

This clone was counted a single time. The rearrangement joins TRBV5-1 to TRBJ2-3; TRBD2 matches at 7 bases. Germline V gene sequence: CDR1 SGHRS, CDR2 YFSETQ. The ends lost 0 bases at V and 0 bases at J; junction bases unmatched: 4. The CDR3 extends over 16 amino acids. In nucleotides, the CDR3 is TGCGCCAGCAGCTTGGAAAGCGGGACTAGCACAGATACGCAGTATTTT. Amino acid sequence: CASSLESGTSTDTQYF.

The rearrangement joins TRBV6-5 to TRBJ1-2; maybe TRBD1 (6 bases). V was cut by 8 bases and J by 8 bases, with 24 bases left in between. The CDR3 is 15 residues long. Per the germline V gene, CDR1 is MNHEY and CDR2 is SVGAGI. CDR3 nucleotides: TGTGCCAGCGAACACAAGGTGGCGGGGGCTGGAGGCTACACCTTC. Amino acids: CASEHKVAGAGGYTF.

CDR3 sequence reads: CASRGGWSGTEAFF. Written as DNA, the CDR3 is TGTGCCAGTAGGGGGGGGTGGTCGGGCACTGAAGCTTTCTTT. The chain carries TRBV2 and TRBJ1-1; TRBD1 is a possible D gene (6 bases). The CDR3 contains 14 residues. V was cut by 9 bases and J by 4 bases, with 18 bases left in between. CDR1 and CDR2 (germline): SNHLY, FYNNEI.

The V call is TRBV7-3, the J call TRBJ2-2, with D unclear. V lost 5 bases and J 0 bases, leaving 13 bases between the germline ends. This CDR3 is 16 amino acids long. Germline CDR1 reads SGHTA; CDR2 reads FQGTGA. The chain's CDR3 is CASSPQPVTNTGELFF. The CDR3 coding sequence is TGTGCCAGCAGCCCTCAACCCGTTACGAACACCGGGGAGCTGTTTTTT.

The chain links TRBV27 to TRBJ1-1; 8 nucleotides line up with TRBD1. This CDR3 spans 17 amino acids. V lost 6 bases and J lost 0; bases outside the gene matches: 12. Germline V gene lookup returns CDR1 MNHEY and CDR2 SMNVEV (reference sequence). CDR3 sequence reads: CASRTTGTGKMNTEAFF. CDR3 nucleotide sequence: TGTGCCAGCAGGACAACCGGGACAGGAAAGATGAACACTGAAGCTTTCTTT.

This chain connects TRBV27 to TRBJ2-7; maybe TRBD2 (6 bases). Trimming cost V 2 bases and J 7 bases, with 18 bases left between them. The germline gives CDR1 MNHEY, CDR2 SMNVEV (reference sequence). CDR3 length: 15 residues. The CDR3 DNA sequence: TGTGCCAGCAGTTTAGGGCGAGGGAGGCCCGGGGAGCAGTACTTC. Its protein is CASSLGRGRPGEQYF.

This rearrangement joins TRBV28 to TRBJ2-7; 7 nucleotides line up with TRBD2. Germline values: CDR1 MDHEN, CDR2 SYDVKM. Trimming removed 1 base from V and 3 bases from J; junction bases left unmatched: 6. The length of the CDR3 is 15 residues. CDR3 region: CASSLSSGRFYEQYF. The CDR3 nucleotides are TGTGCCAGCAGTTTATCCTCCGGGAGGTTCTACGAGCAGTACTTC.

This chain links TRBV5-1 with TRBJ2-1, with 8 bases lining up with TRBD1. This CDR3 is 15 amino acids long. CDR1 SGHRS and CDR2 YFSETQ come from the germline V gene. V lost 4 bases to trimming and J lost 10 bases; unmatched junction nucleotides: 13. CDR3 amino acids: CASSLRTGKRSEQFF. The CDR3, as DNA: TGCGCCAGCAGCCTGCGGACAGGGAAAAGATCCGAGCAGTTCTTC.

The chain uses TRBV7-2 and TRBJ2-3; D gene ambiguous. The CDR3 is 15 amino acids. V lost 1 base and J 1 base, leaving 9 bases between the germline ends. Germline CDR1 SGHTA, CDR2 FQGNSA. In DNA, the CDR3 is TGTGCCAGCAGCTTAGTAGGGCCACGCACAGATACGCAGTATTTT. Protein sequence: CASSLVGPRTDTQYF.

The chain is built from TRBV15 and TRBJ2-7; D is uncertain. The CDR3 consists of 13 residues. Germline CDR1 and CDR2: LNHNV and YYDKDF (reference sequence). The ends were cut back, 0 bases at V and 3 bases at J, with 6 bases in the middle. This chain's CDR3 is CATSRDILYEQYF. CDR3 nucleotides: TGTGCCACCAGCAGAGATATCCTCTACGAGCAGTACTTC.

In this sample, this clone turned up a few times. The chain combines TRBV27 with TRBJ1-6; a weak D match, TRBD1 (5 bases). The germline V gene has CDR1 MNHEY and CDR2 SMNVEV (reference sequence). V dropped 5 bases and J dropped 7 bases, with 15 bases sitting between them. The CDR3 loop spans 15 amino acids. CDR3 sequence (DNA): TGTGCCAGCAGTCGAGAGGGACTGCGCAATTCACCCCTCCACTTT. It translates to CASSREGLRNSPLHF.

The chain is built from TRBV11-2 and TRBJ1-6, with a weak D call TRBD1 (6 bases). V was pared by 5 bases and J by 2 bases, with 19 bases between. This CDR3 has 18 amino acids. Germline lookup yields CDR1 SGHAT and CDR2 FQNNGV. The CDR3 DNA follows: TGTGCCAGCAGCCTTAGGGCGGGACAAGGAGCCTATAATTCACCCCTCCACTTT. Encoded protein: CASSLRAGQGAYNSPLHF.

This clone was detected only once. V and J are TRBV7-9 and TRBJ2-1; D is perhaps TRBD2 (7 bases). In germline, CDR1 is SEHNR, CDR2 FQNEAQ (reference sequence). The CDR3 length is 15 residues. Trimming removed 5 bases from V and 10 bases from J, with 21 bases in between. The CDR3 here is CASSKGGGGQGEQFF. The CDR3 DNA reads as TGTGCCAGCAGCAAAGGAGGGGGAGGGCAAGGCGAGCAGTTCTTC.

The chain recombines TRBV28 with TRBJ2-7; 7 bases align to TRBD2. The CDR3 extends over 15 amino acids. The junction had 8 bases not matched to a gene; V was cut back by 3 bases and J by 3 bases. Germline loops: CDR1 MDHEN, CDR2 SYDVKM. This chain's CDR3 is CASSLGGPEDYEQYF. In nucleotides, the CDR3 is TGTGCCAGCAGTTTGGGAGGGCCCGAGGACTACGAGCAGTACTTC.

The chain couples TRBV30 to TRBJ1-3; D uncertain. V shed 8 bases and J shed 0 bases, with 14 bases lying between them. Germline V gives CDR1 GTSNPN, CDR2 SVGIG (reference sequence). This CDR3 region has 14 residues. The DNA for the CDR3 is TGTGCCCACAATCCCACGTCCTCTGGAAACACCATATATTTT. Protein: CAHNPTSSGNTIYF.

The chain uses TRBV9 and TRBJ1-3, with a tentative D call TRBD1 (5 bases). V was pared by 3 bases and J by 0 bases, with 10 bases between. In germline, CDR1 is SGDLS, CDR2 YYNGEE. CDR3 length: 15 residues. This chain's CDR3 is CASSAGASSGNTIYF. The CDR3 bases are TGTGCCAGCAGCGCCGGGGCTTCCTCTGGAAACACCATATATTTT.

This sequence joins TRBV5-6 and TRBJ2-1; unclear D gene. The CDR3 loop spans 15 amino acids. Germline V gene data show CDR1 as SGHDT and CDR2 as YYEEEE. The V and J ends lost 0 bases and 5 bases respectively, with 12 bases between them. The DNA for the CDR3 is TGTGCCAGCAGCTTGGCCGGAACCGATGACAATGAGCAGTTCTTC. Protein sequence: CASSLAGTDDNEQFF.

Concerning this clone itself: The junction departs from germline at one end; a sequencing error may be responsible. This chain uses TRBV7-2 with TRBJ2-2; 8 bases align to TRBD2. Germline CDR1 SGHTA, CDR2 FQGNSA. The CDR3 length is 17 residues. CDR3 nucleotide sequence: TGTGCCAGCAGCCTAGCGGGCATGTCAGCAAACACCGGGGAGCTGTTTTTT. Protein: CASSLAGMSANTGELFF.

The V call is TRBV19, the J call TRBJ2-1; 10 bases are shared with TRBD1. V was clipped by 10 bases and J by 12 bases; unmatched bases: 6. This CDR3 has 11 amino acids. The germline V gene encodes CDR1 LNHDA and CDR2 SQIVND (reference sequence). Here the CDR3 reads CATHGDRGQFF. The CDR3 DNA is TGTGCCACCCACGGGGACAGGGGGCAGTTCTTC.